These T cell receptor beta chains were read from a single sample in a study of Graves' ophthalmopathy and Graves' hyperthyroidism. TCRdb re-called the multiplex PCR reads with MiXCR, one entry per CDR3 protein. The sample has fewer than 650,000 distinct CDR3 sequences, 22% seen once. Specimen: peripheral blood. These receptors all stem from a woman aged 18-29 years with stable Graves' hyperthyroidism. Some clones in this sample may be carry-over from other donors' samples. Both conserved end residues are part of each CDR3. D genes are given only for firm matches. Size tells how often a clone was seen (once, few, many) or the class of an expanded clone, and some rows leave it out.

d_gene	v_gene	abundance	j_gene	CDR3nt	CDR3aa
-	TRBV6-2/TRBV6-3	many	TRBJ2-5	TGTGCCAGCAAGGTGGGAGAGACCCAGTACTTC	CASKVGETQYF
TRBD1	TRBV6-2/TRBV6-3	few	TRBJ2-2	TGTGCCAGCAGTCCTAACGGCCCGGGACAGGGTAGAATCACCGGGGAGCTGTTTTTT	CASSPNGPGQGRITGELFF
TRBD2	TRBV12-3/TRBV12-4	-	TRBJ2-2	TGTGCCAGCAGGGCGGGAGTCGGCTACGGGGAGCTGTTTTTT	CASRAGVGYGELFF
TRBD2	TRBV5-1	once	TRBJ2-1	TGCGCTAGCAGCTTCGCAGCCTCTAGCGGGGGTAAATCCTACGAGCAGTTCTTC	CASSFAASSGGKSYEQFF
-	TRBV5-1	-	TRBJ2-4	TGCGCCAGCAGCCCCTCCGGACAGTCTTGGGGCATTCAGTACTTC	CASSPSGQSWGIQYF
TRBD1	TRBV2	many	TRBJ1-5	TGTGCCAGCAGACTTACAGGGGAGGCTAGCAATCAGCCCCAGCATTTT	CASRLTGEASNQPQHF
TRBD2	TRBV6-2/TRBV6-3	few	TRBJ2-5	TGTGCCAGCAATGCAGCGGGAGGATATGAGACCCAGTACTTC	CASNAAGGYETQYF
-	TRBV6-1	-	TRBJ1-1	TGTGCCAGCAGAGGACCGGAGTACACTGATGCTTTCTTT	CASRGPEYTDAFF
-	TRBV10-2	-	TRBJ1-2	TGCGCCAGCAGCCCCGGACGGCTCAACTATGGCTACACCTTC	CASSPGRLNYGYTF
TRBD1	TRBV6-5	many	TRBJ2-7	TGTGCCAGCAGTTACCCCCGGACAGGGGGATCCTACGAGCAGTACTTC	CASSYPRTGGSYEQYF
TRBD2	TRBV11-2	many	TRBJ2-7	TGTGCCAGCAGCACTATAAGCGGGAGGAGCTCCTACGAGCAGTACTTC	CASSTISGRSSYEQYF
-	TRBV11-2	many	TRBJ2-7	TGTGCCACCAGTACCCTCCAGGGAGAGGAGTACTTC	CATSTLQGEEYF
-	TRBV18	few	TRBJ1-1	TGTGCCAGCTCGACAGCTAAGAACACTGAAGCTTTCTTT	CASSTAKNTEAFF
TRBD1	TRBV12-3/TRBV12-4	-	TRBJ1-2	TGTGCCAGCAGACCGGGGACAGCCTATGGCTACACCTTC	CASRPGTAYGYTF
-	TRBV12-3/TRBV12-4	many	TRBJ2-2	TGTGCCAGCAGTGCACGGGCCCTCTCGAACACCGGGGAGCTGTTTTTT	CASSARALSNTGELFF
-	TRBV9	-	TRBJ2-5	TGTGCCAGCAGCGTAGGGAGCGACTCGGAGACCCAGTACTTC	CASSVGSDSETQYF
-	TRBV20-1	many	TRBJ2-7	TGCAGTGCTAGAGATGAGGGGGTTCCATCCTACGAGCAGTACTTC	CSARDEGVPSYEQYF
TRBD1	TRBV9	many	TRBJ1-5	TGTGCCAGCAGCCCCGGACAGGTGGGCCAGCCCCAGCATTTT	CASSPGQVGQPQHF
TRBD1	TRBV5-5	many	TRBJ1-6	TGTGCCAGCAACCCCGGGACAGAGGGATCACCCCTCCACTTT	CASNPGTEGSPLHF
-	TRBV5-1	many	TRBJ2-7	TGCGCCAGCAGCTCACCGGGACAACCTTTCTCCTACGAGCAGTACTTC	CASSSPGQPFSYEQYF
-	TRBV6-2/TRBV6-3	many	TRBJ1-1	TGTGCCAGCAGTTCGGGCGGGTGGGCTTTCTTT	CASSSGGWAFF
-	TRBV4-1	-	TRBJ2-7	TGCGCCAGCAGTCCGTCCCGGGACGACGAGCAGTACTTC	CASSPSRDDEQYF
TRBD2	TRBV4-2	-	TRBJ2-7	TGTGCCAGCAGCCAAGAATCCGGGACTAGCGCTGAGCAGTACTTC	CASSQESGTSAEQYF
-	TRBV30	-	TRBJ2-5	TGTGCCTGGAGTGTGATAGAGACCCAGTACTTC	CAWSVIETQYF
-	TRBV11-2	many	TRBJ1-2	TGTGCCAGCAGCTTAGATCAGGGTTACTATGGCTACACCTTC	CASSLDQGYYGYTF
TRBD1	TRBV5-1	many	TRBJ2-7	TGCGCCAGCAGCGTCTTCAGGGGGCGGAACGAGCAGTACTTC	CASSVFRGRNEQYF
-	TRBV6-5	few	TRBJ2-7	TGTGCCAGCAGTCACGGACAATCCTACGAGCAGTACTTC	CASSHGQSYEQYF
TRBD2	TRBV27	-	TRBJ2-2	TGTGCCAGCAGTTTGACTAGCGGGGGGCAGAACTCCGGGGATCTGTTTTTT	CASSLTSGGQNSGDLFF